The entry below describes one T cell receptor beta chain. Each of the donors was a healthy adult who was HIV-negative and had not had a recent acute infection or vaccination. Everyone who donated was a Caucasian adult who lived in Nashville, Tennessee. Germline assignment: CDR1 MGHRA and CDR2 YSYEKL. Germline trimming cut 3 bases from V and 5 bases from J; bases unmatched to any gene: 5. The CDR3 totals 15 residues. These data belong to a study of shared clonotypes between healthy human individuals. Over several immunoSEQ plates, each subset's genomic DNA was distributed in even portions. The method was immunoSEQ multiplex PCR; TCRdb's version includes in-frame clones alone and lacks a portion of them. This table has about half a million clones, approximately 81% appearing once.

The TCR originated in a woman between 35 and 50 years old in good health. Some clones in this sample may be carry-over from other donors' samples. The gene calls are TRBV4-1 and TRBJ2-1; 9 positions match TRBD2. The sequenced sample consisted of PBMCs. The CDR3 DNA sequence: TGCGCCAGCAGCCAGGATAGCGGGAGACACAATGAGCAGTTCTTC. Translation gives CASSQDSGRHNEQFF.